Shown below are 21 T cell receptor beta chains from a single sample sequenced in a study of response to subunit inactivated influenza vaccine. TCRdb re-called the RT-PCR reads through MiXCR, storing one row per CDR3 protein. The sample contains 650,000 to 700,000 distinct CDR3 sequences, 15% to 19% of which appear only once. Here the sequenced sample was PBMCs from blood, taken about 12 days after vaccination. The receptors were gathered from a man aged 50 to 60 who received an inactivated influenza vaccine.

The chain joins TRBV18 to TRBJ2-7, with D possibly TRBD1 on 6 matching bases. The CDR3 totals 14 residues. V gave up 0 bases and J gave up 6 bases, with 12 bases separating them. In germline, CDR1 is KGHSH, CDR2 LQKENI. This CDR3 reads CASSPPNRVGEQYF. DNA of the CDR3: TGTGCCAGCTCACCACCCAACAGGGTCGGCGAGCAGTACTTC.

V gene TRBV4-1 combines with J gene TRBJ2-3; 13 bases fit TRBD2. Germline CDR1 is MGHRA and CDR2 is YSYEKL. The CDR3 extends over 14 amino acids. V lost 8 bases, J lost 7 bases, and 6 bases stayed unmatched. CDR3 nucleotide sequence: TGCGCCAGCGGGACTAGCGGGGCAATATATACGCAGTATTTT. This codes for CASGTSGAIYTQYF.

J is TRBJ2-3 and V is TRBV20-1; 8 bases agree with TRBD1. Germline CDR1 is DFQATT and CDR2 is SNEGSKA (reference sequence). V gave up 5 bases and J gave up 1 base; unmatched junction bases: 8. This CDR3 is built from 15 residues. CDR3 loop: CSASPSTGGTDTQYF. The CDR3 bases are TGCAGTGCTTCCCCATCGACAGGGGGCACAGATACGCAGTATTTT.

The chain combines TRBV4-2 with TRBJ2-7, with D hard to call. The germline V and J ends were trimmed by 2 bases and 7 bases, with 9 bases remaining between them. From germline, CDR1 is LGHNA and CDR2 YNFKEQ. This CDR3 is 12 amino acids long. CDR3 amino acids: CASSQHGWEQYF. CDR3 nucleotides: TGTGCCAGCAGCCAACATGGGTGGGAGCAGTACTTC.

This clonotype occurred many times. The J gene is TRBJ1-1, the V gene TRBV11-3; D gene uncertain. V lost 5 bases and J lost 4, with 11 bases in between. The CDR3 runs 13 residues. Germline V gene data show CDR1 as SGHNT and CDR2 as YENEEA. The CDR3 region is CASSRTRGTEAFF. CDR3 DNA: TGTGCCAGCAGCCGGACCCGAGGCACTGAAGCTTTCTTT.

The rearrangement links TRBV5-6 to TRBJ2-2; possible D gene TRBD1, 6 bases. CDR1 and CDR2 (germline): SGHDT, YYEEEE. This CDR3 region has 16 residues. Trimming cost V 4 bases and J 6 bases, with 19 bases left between them. CDR3 loop: CASSPPGRGNAGELFF. CDR3 DNA sequence: TGTGCCAGCAGCCCCCCTGGCAGGGGTAACGCCGGGGAGCTGTTTTTT.

This rearrangement joins TRBV7-2 to TRBJ2-1, with 9 bases matching TRBD1. Germline V CDR1 and CDR2: SGHTA, FQGNSA. V gave up 0 bases and J gave up 7 bases; unmatched junction bases: 4. The CDR3 covers 15 residues. CDR3: CASSLAGQGTNEQFF. CDR3 nucleotides: TGTGCCAGCAGCTTAGCGGGACAGGGTACTAATGAGCAGTTCTTC.

This clonotype came up a few times. Written as DNA, the CDR3 is TGTGCCAGCAGTTTTACTCCGAACACCGGGGAGCTGTTTTTT. Amino acids: CASSFTPNTGELFF. The rearrangement links TRBV6-2 or TRBV6-3 to TRBJ2-2; D not resolved. Per germline, CDR1 MNHEY and CDR2 SVGEGT. There are 14 residues in the CDR3. V was pared by 4 bases and J by 0 bases, with 6 bases between.

This clonotype was counted between two and nine times. The rearrangement links TRBV12-3 or TRBV12-4 to TRBJ2-2, with TRBD2 matching over 8 bases. The CDR3 loop spans 14 amino acids. The J segment lost 7 bases and the V segment lost 5 bases, leaving 6 bases of the junction unmatched. This CDR3 is CASSRTSNYGELFF. The CDR3 coding sequence is TGTGCCAGCAGTCGGACTAGCAATTACGGGGAGCTGTTTTTT.

The gene calls are TRBV7-9 and TRBJ2-5; 8 nucleotides line up with TRBD1. CDR1 SEHNR and CDR2 FQNEAQ come from the germline V gene (reference sequence). V was pared by 4 bases and J by 3 bases, with 13 bases of the junction left unmatched. This CDR3 is built from 17 residues. CDR3 region: CASSSPGQANSEETQYF. The DNA for the CDR3 is TGTGCCAGCAGCTCGCCGGGACAGGCTAATTCCGAAGAGACCCAGTACTTC. Filled out from reference TRBV7-9 and TRBJ2-5, the complete variable domain reads DTGVSQNPRHKITKRGQNVTFRCDPISEHNRLYWYRQTLGQGPEFLTYFQNEAQLEKSRLLSDRFSAERPKGSFSTLEIQRTEQGDSAMYLCASSSPGQANSEETQYFGPGTRLLVL.

This clonotype was seen more than once but under ten times. CDR3 in DNA: TGCAGCGTTGCCTCGACTCGGAGGGTCCAAACCTACGAGCAGTACTTC. Translated, it gives CSVASTRRVQTYEQYF. The gene calls are TRBV29-1 and TRBJ2-7; tentative D call: TRBD2 (6 bases). V was cut by 4 bases and J by 2 bases, with 21 bases left in between. CDR3 size: 16 residues. From germline, CDR1 is SQVTM and CDR2 ANQGSEA.

At least ten counts were recorded for this clonotype. The rearrangement uses TRBV12-3 or TRBV12-4 and TRBJ2-1; no firm D call. The CDR3 has 14 residues. V shed 6 bases and J shed 0 bases, with 9 bases lying between them. CDR3 amino acids: CASRKSASYNEQFF. The DNA of the CDR3 is TGTGCCAGCAGGAAGTCGGCCTCCTACAATGAGCAGTTCTTC.

This clonotype turned up a few times. The chain is built from TRBV5-1 and TRBJ2-1; weak D call: TRBD2 (5 bases). The CDR3 has 13 residues. Trimming left V 6 bases short and J 5 bases short, with 12 bases between. Germline V gene lookup returns CDR1 SGHRS and CDR2 YFSETQ. The CDR3 DNA reads TGCGCCAGCAAGGGTGGAGGAGACAATGAGCAGTTCTTC. It codes for CASKGGGDNEQFF.

This clonotype was seen ten or more times. The J gene is TRBJ2-3, the V gene TRBV6-4; TRBD2 matches at 10 bases. The CDR3 consists of 16 residues. Germline V gene data show CDR1 as MRHNA and CDR2 as SNTAGT. V dropped 2 bases and J dropped 1; count of bases not matched to a gene: 3. The DNA of the CDR3 is TGTGCCAGCAGTGACGACGGGACTAGCGGCACAGATACGCAGTATTTT. It translates to CASSDDGTSGTDTQYF.

DNA for the CDR3: TGTGCCAGCAGGGGAGGTGAAAAACTGTTTTTT. Translating it yields CASRGGEKLFF. The V call is TRBV12-3 or TRBV12-4, the J call TRBJ1-4; D remains unclear. The CDR3 spans 11 residues. V lost 6 bases, J lost 7 bases, and 6 bases lay in between.

The chain uses TRBV12-3 or TRBV12-4 and TRBJ2-3; D is perhaps TRBD2 (6 bases). There are 13 residues in the CDR3. Trimming took 6 bases from V and 7 from J, leaving 14 bases between them. In DNA form, the CDR3 reads TGTGCCAGCAGGTCGGGCGGGGCTCATACGCAGTATTTT. This gives the protein CASRSGGAHTQYF.

This clonotype was detected a few times. This chain uses TRBV29-1 with TRBJ2-1; weak D call: TRBD1 (5 bases). V was cut by 0 bases and J by 4 bases, with 13 bases left in between. This CDR3 has 15 amino acids. Germline assignment: CDR1 SQVTM and CDR2 ANQGSEA. Here the CDR3 reads CSVEEKGETYNEQFF. Written as DNA, the CDR3 is TGCAGCGTTGAAGAAAAAGGGGAAACTTACAATGAGCAGTTCTTC.

The chain combines TRBV6-2 or TRBV6-3 with TRBJ1-1; D remains ambiguous. In germline, CDR1 is MNHEY, CDR2 SVGEGT. The CDR3 has 15 amino acids. Trimming removed 5 bases at V and 3 bases at J, with 16 bases between. DNA for the CDR3: TGTGCCAGCAGTGCCCATCATCTTGCTTACACTGAAGCTTTCTTT. It yields the protein CASSAHHLAYTEAFF.

This clonotype was recorded a few times. The rearrangement links TRBV5-4 to TRBJ2-7; D is uncertain. This CDR3 has 14 residues. CDR1 SGHNT and CDR2 YYREEE come from the germline V gene (reference sequence). The ends were cut back, 4 bases at V and 2 bases at J, with 13 bases in the middle. CDR3 loop: CASSPQTDAYEQYF. CDR3 DNA sequence: TGTGCCAGCAGCCCACAGACGGACGCCTACGAGCAGTACTTC.

The gene calls are TRBV6-2 or TRBV6-3 and TRBJ1-1, with D unresolved. The V and J ends lost 0 bases and 2 bases respectively, with 13 bases between them. The CDR3 is made up of 16 amino acids. CDR1 and CDR2 (germline): MNHEY, SVGEGT. Here the CDR3 reads CASSYSRRTANTEAFF. The CDR3 coding sequence is TGTGCCAGCAGTTACTCGAGGCGGACGGCAAACACTGAAGCTTTCTTT.

This clonotype was counted between two and nine times. The J gene is TRBJ2-7, the V gene TRBV5-1, with TRBD1 matching 7 bases. J was trimmed by 3 bases and V by 4 bases; bases with no gene match: 7. Germline CDR1 SGHRS, CDR2 YFSETQ. The CDR3 has 14 residues. The CDR3 DNA reads TGCGCCAGCAGCGTCACAGGGGTTGTCTACGAGCAGTACTTC. Translating gives CASSVTGVVYEQYF.